The 31 T cell receptor beta chains presented below share a single source sample, sequenced in a study of blood T cell repertoires in COVID-19. The data were produced by immunoSEQ multiplex PCR, yet TCRdb's version contains in-frame clones alone and is incomplete. The table includes approximately 440,000 clones, 87% detected once. Sequencing input: PBMCs or T cells enriched from blood (not recorded which). These receptors were obtained from a woman aged 18 to 35 who had recovered from COVID-19.

The genes are TRBV7-9 and TRBJ1-3; 8 bases line up with TRBD1. The V gene's germline CDR1 is SEHNR and CDR2 FQNEAQ (reference sequence). V lost 5 bases, J lost 4 bases, and 10 bases stayed unmatched. The CDR3 is made up of 16 amino acids. Here the CDR3 DNA reads TGTGCCAGCAGCGAACCCGGACAGGGTCTCGGAAACACCATATATTTT. Amino acid sequence: CASSEPGQGLGNTIYF.

There are a few counts of this clone. The CDR3: CASPTLRDLGVQPQHF. The CDR3 DNA reads TGTGCCAGTCCCACGTTGCGGGACCTTGGGGTTCAGCCCCAGCATTTT. The gene calls are TRBV27 and TRBJ1-5, with D maybe TRBD1 (5 bases). V was trimmed by 9 bases and J by 6 bases, leaving 24 bases between them. This CDR3 spans 16 amino acids. The germline V gene has CDR1 MNHEY and CDR2 SMNVEV (reference sequence).

J is TRBJ2-5 and V is TRBV28; 7 bases agree with TRBD2. The CDR3 has 16 amino acids. Germline CDR1 and CDR2: MDHEN and SYDVKM. V lost 5 bases to trimming and J lost 7 bases; unmatched junction nucleotides: 16. CDR3: CASSALPGLSGGTQYF. The CDR3 bases are TGTGCCAGCAGTGCCCTCCCGGGACTATCGGGAGGGACCCAGTACTTC.

This clone has only one observation. The CDR3 spells CASSPLGTRVGNVLTF. In nucleotides, the CDR3 is TGTGCCAGCAGCCCCCTAGGGACTCGCGTTGGCAACGTCCTGACTTTC. The rearrangement uses TRBV27 and TRBJ2-6; weak D call: TRBD2 (6 bases). Per the germline V gene, CDR1 is MNHEY and CDR2 is SMNVEV (reference sequence). The CDR3 has 16 amino acids. V gave up 6 bases and J gave up 9 bases, with 21 bases separating them.

This clone was recorded only once. V and J are TRBV5-1 and TRBJ1-2, with 8 bases matching TRBD1. The V segment lost 4 bases and the J segment 3 bases; nucleotides outside the gene matches: 5. CDR1 is SGHRS and CDR2 is YFSETQ in the germline V gene. This CDR3 spans 14 amino acids. CDR3 amino acids: CASSQGQEDYGYTF. The CDR3 nucleotides are TGCGCCAGCAGCCAGGGACAGGAGGACTATGGCTACACCTTC.

This sequence joins TRBV5-1 and TRBJ2-2, with TRBD2 matching over 10 bases. Losses at the gene ends were 2 bases for V and 4 bases for J; bases not matched to a gene: 5. Germline V gives CDR1 SGHRS, CDR2 YFSETQ. The CDR3 has 16 amino acids. CDR3 coding DNA: TGCGCCAGCAGCTTTGAGGCTAGCGGGGGCACCGGGGAGCTGTTTTTT. It is translated as CASSFEASGGTGELFF. The variable domain in full, with the rest retrieved from reference TRBV5-1 and TRBJ2-2, is KAGVTQTPRYLIKTRGQQVTLSCSPISGHRSVSWYQQTPGQGLQFLFEYFSETQRNKGNFPGRFSGRQFSNSRSEMNVSTLELGDSALYLCASSFEASGGTGELFFGEGSRLTVL.

The genes are TRBV29-1 and TRBJ2-1; D is ambiguous. Germline V gives CDR1 SQVTM, CDR2 ANQGSEA. The CDR3 length is 14 residues. The ends were cut back, 4 bases at V and 6 bases at J, with 16 bases in the middle. The chain's CDR3 is CSVGNVLVRNEQFF. CDR3 DNA sequence: TGCAGCGTTGGTAACGTACTGGTACGCAATGAGCAGTTCTTC.

DNA of the CDR3: TGTGCCAGCAGTCGGACAGGTAGCTATGGCTACACCTTC. Amino acid sequence: CASSRTGSYGYTF. This sequence joins TRBV3-1 (or the pseudogene TRBV3-2) and TRBJ1-2; TRBD1 matches at 7 bases. Germline-derived CDR1 and CDR2 are LGHDT and YNNKEL (reference sequence). This CDR3 region has 13 residues. V was pared by 6 bases and J by 4 bases, with 5 bases of the junction left unmatched.

The chain uses TRBV9 and TRBJ1-2; possibly TRBD1 for D (5 bases). Germline assignment: CDR1 SGDLS and CDR2 YYNGEE. V was pared by 4 bases and J by 2 bases, with 15 bases between. The CDR3 is 15 residues long. The CDR3 DNA is TGTGCCAGCAGCCCTTGGACATCGAAGAACTATGGCTACACCTTC. Its protein is CASSPWTSKNYGYTF.

CDR3 residues: CASSPQSGSYSPLHF. Written as DNA, the CDR3 is TGTGCCAGCAGCCCTCAGAGCGGATCGTATTCACCCCTCCACTTT. V gene TRBV7-9 combines with J gene TRBJ1-6; the D is unclear. Germline V gene data show CDR1 as SEHNR and CDR2 as FQNEAQ (reference sequence). Trimming took off 5 bases at V and 8 bases at J, with 16 bases between the two ends. The length of the CDR3 is 15 residues.

V gene TRBV10-3 combines with J gene TRBJ1-2, with D perhaps matching TRBD1 (6 bases). Germline CDR1 reads ENHRY; CDR2 reads SYGVKD. This CDR3 is built from 17 residues. Trimming removed 4 bases at V and 2 bases at J, with 20 bases between. Written as DNA, the CDR3 is TGTGCCATCAGTGCTCTATCTTTACAGGGAGGGAACTATGGCTACACCTTC. Its translation: CAISALSLQGGNYGYTF.

The chain combines TRBV6-6 with TRBJ1-5; 7 bases match TRBD1. The germline CDR1 and CDR2 sequences are MNHNY and SVGAGI (reference sequence). Losses at the gene ends were 6 bases for V and 4 bases for J; bases not matched to a gene: 6. The CDR3 covers 14 residues. The CDR3 DNA reads as TGTGCCAGCAGGACACAACAGGGGAATCAGCCCCAGCATTTT. It is translated as CASRTQQGNQPQHF.

The chain couples TRBV5-3 to TRBJ1-2, with D hard to call. TRBV5-3 belongs to the ORF category, with a function that is uncertain. V was trimmed by 0 bases and J by 2 bases, leaving 11 bases between them. The CDR3 consists of 15 residues. The CDR3, as DNA: TGTGCCAGAAGCTTGGGCAGGATGAAGAACTATGGCTACACCTTC. This encodes CARSLGRMKNYGYTF.

The rearrangement joins TRBV6-1 to TRBJ2-7; 8 positions match TRBD1. Germline V gene lookup returns CDR1 MNHNS and CDR2 SASEGT. The CDR3 spans 15 residues. J lost 1 base, V lost 3 bases, and 5 bases had no gene match. The CDR3 DNA follows: TGTGCCAGCAGTGAGATGGGACAGGAATCCTACGAGCAGTACTTC. Translated, it gives CASSEMGQESYEQYF.

The gene calls are TRBV10-2 and TRBJ2-1; 7 bases line up with TRBD1. The germline CDR1 and CDR2 sequences are WSHSY and SAAADI. This CDR3 has 13 residues. Germline trimming cut 6 bases from V and 6 bases from J; bases unmatched to any gene: 5. CDR3 residues: CASRPTGTNEQFF. The CDR3 DNA sequence: TGCGCCAGCAGGCCGACAGGGACCAATGAGCAGTTCTTC.

The chain links TRBV5-6 to TRBJ1-5; D call uncertain. This CDR3 contains 13 residues. The germline V gene encodes CDR1 SGHDT and CDR2 YYEEEE. V was pared by 3 bases and J by 5 bases, with 9 bases between. CDR3 residues: CASSSASDQPQHF. CDR3 in DNA: TGTGCCAGCAGCTCTGCCTCGGATCAGCCCCAGCATTTT.

This chain uses TRBV27 with TRBJ1-4; 11 nucleotides align to TRBD1. The CDR3 is made up of 15 amino acids. Germline V lookup: CDR1 MNHEY, CDR2 SMNVEV (reference sequence). Unmatched junction bases numbered 1, after V lost 0 bases and J lost 7 bases. CDR3 in amino acids: CASSLSGQGVEKLFF. Here the CDR3 DNA reads TGTGCCAGCAGTTTATCGGGACAGGGGGTTGAAAAACTGTTTTTT.

The chain is built from TRBV28 and TRBJ1-4; 8 bases line up with TRBD1. This CDR3 comprises 14 residues. Per the germline V gene, CDR1 is MDHEN and CDR2 is SYDVKM. V lost 4 bases and J lost 11; bases outside the gene matches: 9. DNA of the CDR3: TGTGCCAGCAGTTCATACAGGGGGAATGGGAAACTGTTTTTT. Protein sequence: CASSSYRGNGKLFF.

This clone was recorded once. This sequence joins TRBV30 and TRBJ2-6; no clear D. The CDR3 extends over 14 amino acids. Germline V gene lookup returns CDR1 GTSNPN and CDR2 SVGIG (reference sequence). Between the trimmed V and J ends, which lost 2 bases and 0 bases, there was a span of 5 bases. CDR3 nucleotide sequence: TGTGCCTGGAGTATGAGCTCTGGGGCCAACGTCCTGACTTTC. Protein sequence: CAWSMSSGANVLTF.

Written as DNA, the CDR3 is TGTGCCAGCAGCTTGGATGCCGAGGGGGAGCTGTTTTTT. Translated: CASSLDAEGELFF. This chain joins TRBV5-4 and TRBJ2-2; no clear D gene. The germline gives CDR1 SGHNT, CDR2 YYREEE (reference sequence). V dropped 0 bases and J dropped 8 bases, with 8 bases sitting between them. The CDR3 spans 13 residues.

The rearrangement uses TRBV4-1 and TRBJ2-7; 8 nucleotides match TRBD1. Per germline, CDR1 MGHRA and CDR2 YSYEKL. Unmatched junction bases numbered 17, after V lost 0 bases and J lost 1 base. There are 20 residues in the CDR3. The chain's CDR3 is CASSQESDLLGRQGSYEQYF. The CDR3 bases are TGCGCCAGCAGCCAAGAGTCGGACCTCCTAGGACGACAGGGGTCCTACGAGCAGTACTTC.

The chain couples TRBV12-3 or TRBV12-4 to TRBJ2-7; 7 bases line up with TRBD1. There are 13 residues in the CDR3. V dropped 7 bases and J dropped 4; count of bases not matched to a gene: 7. The CDR3 sequence: CASTTGQNYEQYF. CDR3 DNA: TGTGCCAGCACCACGGGACAGAATTACGAGCAGTACTTC.

This chain connects TRBV5-1 to TRBJ1-1; possible D gene TRBD1, 5 bases. CDR3 length equals 15 residues. Trimming removed 6 bases from V and 3 bases from J, with 18 bases in between. CDR1 SGHRS and CDR2 YFSETQ come from the germline V gene. The CDR3 nucleotides are TGCGCCAGCAAAACAGGCTCCCCGTTGGACACTGAAGCTTTCTTT. As protein: CASKTGSPLDTEAFF.

The chain employs TRBV2 and TRBJ1-5; D is uncertain. Between the trimmed V and J ends, which lost 6 bases and 2 bases, there was a span of 11 bases. Germline assignment: CDR1 SNHLY and CDR2 FYNNEI. This CDR3 is built from 14 residues. The CDR3 loop is CASSVGNGNQPQHF. The CDR3 bases are TGTGCCAGCAGCGTCGGGAACGGCAATCAGCCCCAGCATTTT.

This chain links TRBV18 with TRBJ2-1; D possibly corresponds to TRBD2 (7 bases). V lost 3 bases, J lost 5 bases, and 17 bases lay in between. The CDR3 totals 16 residues. The germline gives CDR1 KGHSH, CDR2 LQKENI. For the CDR3, the DNA is TGTGCCAGCTCACCCTTCAGAGGGGGGGCCAACAATGAGCAGTTCTTC. It translates to CASSPFRGGANNEQFF.

V and J are TRBV24-1 and TRBJ2-3; 9 bases agree with TRBD1. Germline-derived CDR1 and CDR2 are KGHDR and SFDVKD. Trimming at V came to 0 bases and at J to 2 bases, leaving 8 bases not matched to a gene. The CDR3 covers 18 residues. The CDR3, as DNA: TGTGCCACCAGTGATTTGCGGGACAGGGAGGATTTCACAGATACGCAGTATTTT. It yields the protein CATSDLRDREDFTDTQYF.

J is TRBJ1-1 and V is TRBV5-1, with 7 nucleotides matching TRBD1. CDR3 length: 14 residues. The germline V gene encodes CDR1 SGHRS and CDR2 YFSETQ. With V trimmed by 4 bases and J by 4 bases, 7 bases remained unmatched. CDR3 bases: TGCGCCAGCAGCCCGGGACAGCTCCCCACTGAAGCTTTCTTT. Residues: CASSPGQLPTEAFF. The full variable domain, with the rest looked up from reference TRBV5-1 and TRBJ1-1, is KAGVTQTPRYLIKTRGQQVTLSCSPISGHRSVSWYQQTPGQGLQFLFEYFSETQRNKGNFPGRFSGRQFSNSRSEMNVSTLELGDSALYLCASSPGQLPTEAFFGQGTRLTVV.

The chain is built from TRBV29-1 and TRBJ2-7; 9 bases line up with TRBD1. V lost 8 bases and J lost 2; bases outside the gene matches: 4. This CDR3 is 12 amino acids long. The germline CDR1 and CDR2 sequences are SQVTM and ANQGSEA. The CDR3 DNA is TGCAGCCTGGGACAGGGCCCCTACGAGCAGTACTTC. Translating it yields CSLGQGPYEQYF.

The gene calls are TRBV5-5 and TRBJ2-7, with 7 bases identical to TRBD1. Germline-derived CDR1 and CDR2 are SGHKS and YYEKEE (reference sequence). There are 15 residues in the CDR3. The J segment lost 2 bases and the V segment lost 0 bases, leaving 5 bases of the junction unmatched. CDR3 sequence (DNA): TGTGCCAGCAGCTTGGACAGGGGTGGGACCTACGAGCAGTACTTC. Translated: CASSLDRGGTYEQYF.

This chain links TRBV4-1 with TRBJ2-7; D perhaps matches TRBD2 (6 bases). The CDR3 covers 15 residues. Trimming left V 1 base short and J 3 bases short, with 13 bases between. CDR1 is MGHRA and CDR2 is YSYEKL in the germline V gene. The CDR3 loop reads CASSQGGGSYYEQYF. Written as DNA, the CDR3 is TGCGCCAGCAGCCAAGGGGGAGGCAGTTACTACGAGCAGTACTTC.

This chain uses TRBV7-9 with TRBJ1-1; TRBD1 matches 7 bases. J was trimmed by 5 bases and V by 5 bases; bases with no gene match: 8. Per germline, CDR1 SEHNR and CDR2 FQNEAQ (reference sequence). The CDR3 has 14 residues. The CDR3 sequence is CASSGNRGYTEAFF. CDR3 sequence (DNA): TGTGCCAGCAGCGGCAACAGGGGATATACTGAAGCTTTCTTT.